These 30 T cell receptor beta chains came from one sample sequenced in a study of radiotherapy plus CTLA-4 blockade in lung cancer. This table comes from immunoSEQ multiplex PCR, and its TCRdb copy is limited to in-frame clones, with some not included. The sample holds 30,000 to 40,000 clones, around 85% seen once. The source was peripheral blood, collected from a patient treated with radiotherapy plus ipilimumab. Receptor source: a human donor with non-small cell lung cancer who had stable disease on radiotherapy plus ipilimumab.

J is TRBJ2-5 and V is TRBV27; weak D call: TRBD2 (5 bases). The DNA end is more similar to TRBJ2-7, so the J call may be wrong. The CDR3 is 16 residues long. Germline CDR1 MNHEY, CDR2 SMNVEV (reference sequence). As DNA, the CDR3 is TGTGCCAGCAGTTTTGGGGAGCGGTCGGCCTCCTACGAGCAGTACTTC. It encodes CASSFGERSASYEQYF.

V and J are TRBV15 and TRBJ2-4, with 7 bases that match TRBD2. CDR1 and CDR2 from the germline V gene are LNHNV and YYDKDF (reference sequence). V trimming: 3 bases; J trimming: 9 bases; junction bases outside the gene matches: 11. The CDR3 contains 15 residues. The CDR3 sequence: CATSSALASLAIQYF. CDR3 nucleotide sequence: TGTGCCACCAGCAGTGCACTAGCGAGCTTGGCCATTCAGTACTTC.

The V call is TRBV2, the J call TRBJ2-7, with D possibly matching TRBD1 (7 bases). Germline V gives CDR1 SNHLY, CDR2 FYNNEI. The CDR3 is 12 residues long. The V end lost 2 bases, the J end lost 6 bases, and 8 bases lay between the germline ends. The chain's CDR3 is CASSEQGGEQYF. CDR3 nucleotide sequence: TGTGCCAGCAGTGAACAGGGGGGCGAGCAGTACTTC.

The chain is built from TRBV9 and TRBJ1-1; 7 nucleotides line up with TRBD1. Germline lookup yields CDR1 SGDLS and CDR2 YYNGEE. V was clipped by 0 bases and J by 5 bases; unmatched bases: 13. CDR3 length: 17 residues. CDR3 nucleotide sequence: TGTGCCAGCAGCGTAGATGGGACAGACAAGAGCGTAACTGAAGCTTTCTTT. This translates into CASSVDGTDKSVTEAFF.

V usage is TRBV30 and J usage is TRBJ2-3; 7 bases fit TRBD2. CDR3 size: 15 residues. The J segment lost 2 bases and the V segment lost 0 bases, leaving 5 bases of the junction unmatched. The germline V gene has CDR1 GTSNPN and CDR2 SVGIG (reference sequence). The DNA for the CDR3 is TGTGCCTGGAGTGTACTGCGGGAGCTCACAGATACGCAGTATTTT. Translation: CAWSVLRELTDTQYF.

This chain uses TRBV7-2 with TRBJ2-1, with a tentative D call TRBD2 (6 bases). Trimming left V 3 bases short and J 10 bases short, with 13 bases between. Germline CDR1 and CDR2: SGHTA and FQGNSA. The CDR3 spans 13 residues. CDR3 sequence reads: CASSFMESGEQFF. DNA of the CDR3: TGTGCCAGCAGCTTTATGGAAAGCGGGGAGCAGTTCTTC.

This chain uses TRBV28 with TRBJ2-3; 8 nucleotides align to TRBD1. J lost 5 bases, V lost 6 bases, and 13 bases had no gene match. CDR1 is MDHEN, CDR2 SYDVKM, per germline. The CDR3 has 16 amino acids. In DNA, the CDR3 is TGTGCCAGCAGCCAACACTCGGACAGGGCGGGAGATACGCAGTATTTT. This encodes CASSQHSDRAGDTQYF. Filled out from reference TRBV28 and TRBJ2-3, the complete variable domain reads DVKVTQSSRYLVKRTGEKVFLECVQDMDHENMFWYRQDPGLGLRLIYFSYDVKMKEKGDIPEGYSVSREKKERFSLILESASTNQTSMYLCASSQHSDRAGDTQYFGPGTRLTVL.

The chain joins TRBV23-1 to TRBJ2-7; TRBD1 matches at 7 bases. TRBV23-1 is given ORF status, its function remaining uncertain. The CDR3 length is 14 residues. V trimming: 8 bases; J trimming: 2 bases; junction bases outside the gene matches: 9. The CDR3 loop is CASSLWDSTYEQYF. The CDR3 bases are TGCGCCAGCTCTCTTTGGGACAGTACCTACGAGCAGTACTTC.

The chain uses TRBV5-4 and TRBJ2-2; D unresolved. The CDR3 totals 13 residues. Germline-derived CDR1 and CDR2 are SGHNT and YYREEE (reference sequence). Between the trimmed V and J ends, which lost 7 bases and 3 bases, there was a span of 10 bases. The CDR3 region is CASFLGDTGELFF. CDR3 coding DNA: TGTGCCAGCTTTCTGGGCGACACCGGGGAGCTGTTTTTT. Looking up the rest from reference TRBV5-4 and TRBJ2-2 gives the full variable domain: ETGVTQSPTHLIKTRGQQVTLRCSSQSGHNTVSWYQQALGQGPQFIFQYYREEENGRGNFPPRFSGLQFPNYSSELNVNALELDDSALYLCASFLGDTGELFFGEGSRLTVL.

The rearrangement uses TRBV19 and TRBJ2-7; 11 nucleotides match TRBD1. The germline CDR1 and CDR2 sequences are LNHDA and SQIVND (reference sequence). The V gene end was trimmed by 5 bases and the J gene end by 3 bases; junction bases not matched to a gene: 0. The CDR3 runs 13 residues. Here the CDR3 reads CASSGTGGYEQYF. The CDR3 DNA follows: TGTGCCAGTAGTGGGACAGGGGGCTACGAGCAGTACTTC. Complete variable domain (other parts from reference TRBV19 and TRBJ2-7): DGGITQSPKYLFRKEGQNVTLSCEQNLNHDAMYWYRQDPGQGLRLIYYSQIVNDFQKGDIAEGYSVSREKKESFPLTVTSAQKNPTAFYLCASSGTGGYEQYFGPGTRLTVT.

The CDR3 DNA is TGTGCCAGCAGCCAAAACAGGGCTGGGGCCAACGTCCTGACTTTC. Its translation: CASSQNRAGANVLTF. J is TRBJ2-6 and V is TRBV7-2, with D tentatively TRBD1 (6 bases). Germline assignment: CDR1 SGHTA and CDR2 FQGNSA. With 5 bases removed from V and 2 bases from J, the gap between germline ends came to 10 bases. CDR3 length: 15 amino acids.

This chain links TRBV9 with TRBJ1-4; 8 bases match TRBD1. The V gene's germline CDR1 is SGDLS and CDR2 YYNGEE. J gave up 9 bases and V 3 bases, and 13 bases lay outside the gene matches. This CDR3 spans 16 amino acids. The CDR3 reads CASSAGGRTGSQKLFF. Written as DNA, the CDR3 is TGTGCCAGCAGCGCCGGGGGAAGGACAGGGTCACAAAAACTGTTTTTT.

The chain carries TRBV7-2 and TRBJ1-5; 9 positions agree with TRBD1. Germline V CDR1 and CDR2: SGHTA, FQGNSA. V was clipped by 3 bases and J by 4 bases; unmatched bases: 4. The CDR3 is made up of 15 amino acids. CDR3 bases: TGTGCCAGCAGCTTTACAGGGGGCGGTAATCAGCCCCAGCATTTT. Residues: CASSFTGGGNQPQHF. The variable domain in full, completed from reference TRBV7-2 and TRBJ1-5, reads GAGVSQSPSNKVTEKGKDVELRCDPISGHTALYWYRQSLGQGLEFLIYFQGNSAPDKSGLPSDRFSAERTGGSVSTLTIQRTQQEDSAVYLCASSFTGGGNQPQHFGDGTRLSIL.

Here the CDR3 DNA reads TGTGCCAGCAGCTTAAGAGCGGGAGGGCGCAATGAGCAGTTCTTC. Amino acid sequence: CASSLRAGGRNEQFF. The chain employs TRBV7-3 and TRBJ2-1; 10 nucleotides align to TRBD2. V dropped 1 base and J dropped 6; count of bases not matched to a gene: 3. In germline, CDR1 is SGHTA, CDR2 FQGTGA. The CDR3 is made up of 15 amino acids.

This clone was counted once. This chain connects TRBV6-4 to TRBJ2-1, with 10 positions matching TRBD2. The germline V gene has CDR1 MRHNA and CDR2 SNTAGT. The CDR3 sequence is 15 residues long. V lost 2 bases, J lost 10 bases, and 8 bases stayed unmatched. The CDR3 region has the DNA TGTGCCAGCAGTGACCCGGGGCCTAGCGGGAGAGAGCAGTTCTTC. This sequence encodes CASSDPGPSGREQFF.

This chain joins TRBV4-2 and TRBJ2-3; 7 bases map to TRBD2. There are 15 residues in the CDR3. Germline V gene lookup returns CDR1 LGHNA and CDR2 YNFKEQ. With V trimmed by 1 base and J by 2 bases, 3 bases remained unmatched. CDR3 sequence (DNA): TGTGCCAGCAGCCAAGGGGCGGGAGACACAGATACGCAGTATTTT. Its translation: CASSQGAGDTDTQYF.

CDR3 protein: CAISRGEPYNSPLHF. CDR3 DNA: TGTGCCATCAGCAGGGGGGAGCCCTATAATTCACCCCTCCACTTT. J is TRBJ1-6 and V is TRBV10-3, with 7 bases fitting TRBD1. After removal of 6 bases from V and 2 bases from J, the junction contained 4 bases not matched to a gene. The CDR3 covers 15 residues. Looked up from germline, CDR1 is ENHRY and CDR2 is SYGVKD.

The gene calls are TRBV13 and TRBJ2-7; TRBD2 agrees at 7 bases. The CDR3 has 14 residues. Germline trimming cut 5 bases from V and 4 bases from J; bases unmatched to any gene: 8. CDR1 and CDR2 (germline): PRHDT, FYEKMQ (reference sequence). In DNA form, the CDR3 reads TGTGCCAGCAGCCCCCGGGGAGGGCTGTACGAGCAGTACTTC. Translating gives CASSPRGGLYEQYF. Full variable domain (outside the CDR3, taken from reference TRBV13 and TRBJ2-7): AAGVIQSPRHLIKEKRETATLKCYPIPRHDTVYWYQQGPGQDPQFLISFYEKMQSDKGSIPDRFSAQQFSDYHSELNMSSLELGDSALYFCASSPRGGLYEQYFGPGTRLTVT.

V gene TRBV5-1 combines with J gene TRBJ2-3, with TRBD1 matching 7 bases. Germline CDR1 and CDR2: SGHRS and YFSETQ. The CDR3 has 15 amino acids. J was trimmed by 0 bases and V by 4 bases; bases with no gene match: 5. Here the CDR3 reads CASSPGTASTDTQYF. The CDR3 DNA follows: TGCGCCAGCAGCCCCGGGACAGCGAGCACAGATACGCAGTATTTT.

The chain employs TRBV5-1 and TRBJ2-1; maybe TRBD2 (6 bases). Germline CDR1 reads SGHRS; CDR2 reads YFSETQ. The V and J ends lost 0 bases and 3 bases respectively, with 10 bases between them. The CDR3 runs 15 residues. CDR3 in DNA: TGCGCCAGCAGCTTGGTGGGAGGCATCTACAATGAGCAGTTCTTC. It encodes CASSLVGGIYNEQFF.

The rearrangement uses TRBV2 and TRBJ2-7, with D uncertain. V was pared by 6 bases and J by 3 bases, with 9 bases between. This CDR3 has 12 residues. In germline, CDR1 is SNHLY, CDR2 FYNNEI. The CDR3 DNA is TGTGCCAGCAGGGGCCAGAACTACGAGCAGTACTTC. This sequence encodes CASRGQNYEQYF.

The rearrangement uses TRBV7-8 and TRBJ1-2; TRBD1 is a possible D gene (5 bases). The CDR3 has 16 residues. CDR1 is SGHVS, CDR2 FQNEAQ, per germline. Trimming stripped 1 base from V and 6 bases from J, with 18 bases between. The CDR3 DNA is TGTGCCAGCAGCTTAGAAGGCAGGGCCACCCTAAATGGCTACACCTTC. Encoded protein: CASSLEGRATLNGYTF.

This clone was seen a single time. The CDR3 here is CASSFTGNTEAFF. The CDR3 DNA follows: TGTGCCAGCAGCTTTACAGGGAACACTGAAGCTTTCTTT. This rearrangement joins TRBV27 to TRBJ1-1, with D maybe TRBD1 (5 bases). This CDR3 contains 13 residues. CDR1 and CDR2 (germline): MNHEY, SMNVEV (reference sequence). The V end lost 6 bases, the J end lost 1 base, and 9 bases lay between the germline ends.

The chain uses TRBV4-2 and TRBJ2-3; 9 positions match TRBD2. Germline CDR1 LGHNA, CDR2 YNFKEQ. This CDR3 has 18 residues. The trim removed 0 bases at V and 0 bases at J, leaving 7 bases unmatched. The CDR3 reads CASSQDRPSGDSTDTQYF. CDR3 sequence (DNA): TGTGCCAGCAGCCAAGATCGGCCTAGCGGGGATAGCACAGATACGCAGTATTTT.

This clone was picked up a small number of times. The rearrangement joins TRBV7-9 to TRBJ2-7; D remains ambiguous. CDR1 is SEHNR, CDR2 FQNEAQ, per germline (reference sequence). The CDR3 totals 12 residues. Trimming shortened V by 5 bases and J by 4 bases, and 9 bases separated the two germline ends. The CDR3 DNA reads as TGTGCCAGCAGCCTACAACAGTACGAGCAGTACTTC. Translated: CASSLQQYEQYF.

The chain has TRBV7-2 and TRBJ1-5; D is ambiguous. Deletions cut 5 bases from V and 6 bases from J, with 11 bases between. In germline, CDR1 is SGHTA, CDR2 FQGNSA. The CDR3 extends over 13 amino acids. The CDR3 loop is CASSRQEGQPQHF. The CDR3 coding sequence is TGTGCCAGCAGCCGCCAAGAGGGTCAGCCCCAGCATTTT.

The V call is TRBV19, the J call TRBJ2-1; D may be TRBD2 (7 bases). This CDR3 has 16 residues. Trimming stripped 6 bases from V and 10 bases from J, with 25 bases between. The V gene's germline CDR1 is LNHDA and CDR2 SQIVND (reference sequence). The CDR3 DNA is TGTGCCAGTAGGAACACAGGGCTGGGGGGGGACCCAGAGCAGTTCTTC. This translates into CASRNTGLGGDPEQFF. The full variable domain, with the rest looked up from reference TRBV19 and TRBJ2-1, is DGGITQSPKYLFRKEGQNVTLSCEQNLNHDAMYWYRQDPGQGLRLIYYSQIVNDFQKGDIAEGYSVSREKKESFPLTVTSAQKNPTAFYLCASRNTGLGGDPEQFFGPGTRLTVL.

The chain links TRBV27 to TRBJ2-1; 11 bases are a match to TRBD1. The germline V gene encodes CDR1 MNHEY and CDR2 SMNVEV (reference sequence). This CDR3 is built from 15 residues. Losses at the gene ends were 5 bases for V and 6 bases for J; bases not matched to a gene: 6. The CDR3, as DNA: TGTGCCAGCAGTGCCGGGACAGGGGGTAGCAATGAGCAGTTCTTC. It yields the protein CASSAGTGGSNEQFF.

The chain has TRBV28 and TRBJ1-5, with TRBD1 identical over 9 bases. The junction had 18 bases not matched to a gene; V was cut back by 6 bases and J by 6 bases. From germline, CDR1 is MDHEN and CDR2 SYDVKM. The CDR3 runs to 18 residues. CDR3 sequence (DNA): TGTGCCAGCAGCGAATCTCGGGGCCTACAGGGGGCGTTTCAGCCCCAGCATTTT. It specifies CASSESRGLQGAFQPQHF.

V gene TRBV10-1 combines with J gene TRBJ2-3; weak D call: TRBD1 (7 bases). Trimming pared 9 bases from V and 0 bases from J, leaving 13 bases between. This CDR3 region has 14 residues. Germline loops: CDR1 WNHNN, CDR2 SYGVQD (reference sequence). The CDR3 sequence: CARKQGTSTDTQYF. In DNA, the CDR3 is TGCGCCAGGAAACAGGGGACTAGCACAGATACGCAGTATTTT.